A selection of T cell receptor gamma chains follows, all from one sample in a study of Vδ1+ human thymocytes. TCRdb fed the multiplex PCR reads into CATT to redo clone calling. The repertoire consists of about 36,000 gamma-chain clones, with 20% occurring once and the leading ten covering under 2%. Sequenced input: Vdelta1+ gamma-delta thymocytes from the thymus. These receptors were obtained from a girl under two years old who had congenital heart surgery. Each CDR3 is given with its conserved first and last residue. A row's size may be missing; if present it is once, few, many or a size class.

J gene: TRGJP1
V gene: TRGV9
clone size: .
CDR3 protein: CALWEGTGWFKIF
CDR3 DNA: TGTGCCTTGTGGGAGGGCACTGGTTGGTTCAAGATATTT

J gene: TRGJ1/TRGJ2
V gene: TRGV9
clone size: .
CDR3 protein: CALWEAARKKLF
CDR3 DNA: TGTGCCTTGTGGGAGGCCGCCCGTAAGAAACTCTTT

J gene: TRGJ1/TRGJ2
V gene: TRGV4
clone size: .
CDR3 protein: CATWDDHYKKLF
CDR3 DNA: TGTGCCACCTGGGACGACCATTATAAGAAACTCTTT

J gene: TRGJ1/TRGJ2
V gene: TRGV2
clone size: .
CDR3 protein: CATWDGQRLF
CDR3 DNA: TGTGCCACCTGGGACGGGCAGAGACTCTTT

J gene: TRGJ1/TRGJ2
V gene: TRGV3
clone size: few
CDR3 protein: CATWDRPVKKLF
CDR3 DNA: TGTGCCACCTGGGACAGGCCTGTTAAGAAACTCTTT

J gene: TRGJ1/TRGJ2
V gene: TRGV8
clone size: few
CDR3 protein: CATWDGLACLF
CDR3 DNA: TGTGCCACCTGGGACGGGCTGGCTTGTCTCTTT

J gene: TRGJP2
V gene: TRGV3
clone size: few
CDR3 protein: CATWGDWIKTF
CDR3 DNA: TGTGCCACCTGGGGTGATTGGATCAAGACATTT

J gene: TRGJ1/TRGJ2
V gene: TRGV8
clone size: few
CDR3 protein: CATWDRQRYKKLF
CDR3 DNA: TGTGCCACCTGGGATAGGCAGCGGTATAAGAAACTCTTT

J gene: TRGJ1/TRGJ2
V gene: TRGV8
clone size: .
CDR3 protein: CATWDGTNKKLF
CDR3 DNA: TGTGCCACCTGGGATGGGACAAATAAGAAACTCTTT

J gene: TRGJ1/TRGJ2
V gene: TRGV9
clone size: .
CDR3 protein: CALWESPTYKKLF
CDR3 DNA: TGTGCCTTGTGGGAGTCCCCGACTTATAAGAAACTCTTT

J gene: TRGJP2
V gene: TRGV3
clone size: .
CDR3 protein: CATWDRPESDWIKTF
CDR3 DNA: TGTGCCACCTGGGACAGGCCGGAGAGTGATTGGATCAAGACGTTT

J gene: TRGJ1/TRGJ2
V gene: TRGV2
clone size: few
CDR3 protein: CATWDGWDKKLF
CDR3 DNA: TGTGCCACCTGGGACGGGTGGGATAAGAAACTCTTT

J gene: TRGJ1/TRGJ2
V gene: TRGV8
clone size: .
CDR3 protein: CATWIPFTYKKLF
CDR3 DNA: TGTGCCACCTGGATCCCCTTCACTTATAAGAAACTCTTT

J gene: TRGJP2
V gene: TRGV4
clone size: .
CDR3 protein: CATWEVSSDWIKTF
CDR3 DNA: TGTGCCACCTGGGAAGTTAGTAGTGATTGGATCAAGACGTTT

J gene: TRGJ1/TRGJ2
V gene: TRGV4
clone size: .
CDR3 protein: CATWDVPVPYKKLF
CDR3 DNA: TGTGCCACCTGGGACGTTCCTGTACCTTATAAGAAACTCTTT

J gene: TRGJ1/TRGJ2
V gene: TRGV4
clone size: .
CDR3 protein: CATWDGVGYYKKLF
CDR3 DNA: TGTGCCACCTGGGATGGTGTTGGCTATTATAAGAAACTCTTT

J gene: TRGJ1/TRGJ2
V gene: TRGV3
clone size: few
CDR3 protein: CATWDGAGRYYKKLF
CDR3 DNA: TGTGCCACCTGGGACGGTGCCGGGCGATATTATAAGAAACTCTTT

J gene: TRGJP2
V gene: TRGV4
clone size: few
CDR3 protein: CATWDLHLPSSDWIKTF
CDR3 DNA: TGTGCCACCTGGGATCTCCACCTTCCAAGTAGTGATTGGATCAAGACGTTT

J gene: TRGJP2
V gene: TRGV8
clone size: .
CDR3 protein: CATWDGFSSDWIKTF
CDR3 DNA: TGTGCCACCTGGGATGGGTTTAGTAGTGATTGGATCAAGACGTTT

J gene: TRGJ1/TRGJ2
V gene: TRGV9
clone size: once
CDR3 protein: CALWEVQYSYKKLF
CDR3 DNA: TGTGCCTTGTGGGAGGTGCAGTATTCTTATAAGAAACTCTTT

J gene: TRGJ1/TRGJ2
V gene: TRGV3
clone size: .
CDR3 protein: CATWDRPRSYKKLF
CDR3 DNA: TGTGCCACCTGGGACAGGCCTCGAAGTTATAAGAAACTCTTT

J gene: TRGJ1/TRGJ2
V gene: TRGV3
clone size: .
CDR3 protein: CATWDRLAYKKLF
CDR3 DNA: TGTGCCACCTGGGACAGGCTGGCTTATAAGAAACTCTTT

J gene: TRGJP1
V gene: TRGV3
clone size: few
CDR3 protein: CATWDGQSGWFKIF
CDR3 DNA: TGTGCCACCTGGGACGGGCAGTCTGGATGGTTCAAGATATTT

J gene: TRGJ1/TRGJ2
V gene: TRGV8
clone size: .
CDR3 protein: CATWDGQGYYKKLF
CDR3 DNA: TGTGCCACCTGGGATGGGCAAGGGTATTATAAGAAACTCTTT

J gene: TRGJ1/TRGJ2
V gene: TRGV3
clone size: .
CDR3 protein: CATWDRLTNYYKKLF
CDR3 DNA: TGTGCCACCTGGGACAGGCTTACTAATTATTATAAGAAACTCTTT

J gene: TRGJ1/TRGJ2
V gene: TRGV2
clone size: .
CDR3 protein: CATRDGYYYKKLF
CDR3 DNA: TGTGCCACCCGGGACGGGTACTATTATAAGAAACTCTTT

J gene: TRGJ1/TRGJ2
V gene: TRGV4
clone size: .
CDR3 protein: CATWDGPWNYKKLF
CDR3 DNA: TGTGCCACCTGGGATGGGCCGTGGAATTATAAGAAACTCTTT

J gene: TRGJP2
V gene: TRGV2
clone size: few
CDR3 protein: CATWDRSGGDWIKTF
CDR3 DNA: TGTGCCACCTGGGACCGGTCAGGGGGTGATTGGATCAAGACGTTT

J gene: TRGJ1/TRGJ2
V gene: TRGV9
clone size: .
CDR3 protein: CALWEVRGYKKLF
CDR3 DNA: TGTGCCTTGTGGGAGGTGCGAGGGTATAAGAAACTCTTT

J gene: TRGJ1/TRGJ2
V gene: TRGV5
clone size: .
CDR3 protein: CATWDRLCYEKLF
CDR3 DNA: TGTGCCACCTGGGACAGGTTATGCTATGAGAAACTCTTT

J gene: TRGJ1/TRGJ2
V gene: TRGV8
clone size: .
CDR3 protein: CATWDRPPPQLGYKKLF
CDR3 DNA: TGTGCCACCTGGGATAGGCCGCCCCCCCAACTGGGTTATAAGAAACTCTTT

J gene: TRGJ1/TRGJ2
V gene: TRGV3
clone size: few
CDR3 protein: CATWDSGYKKLF
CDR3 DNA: TGTGCCACCTGGGACAGTGGCTATAAGAAACTCTTT

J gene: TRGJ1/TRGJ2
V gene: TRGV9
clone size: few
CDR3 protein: CALWEVGQLF
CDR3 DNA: TGTGCCTTGTGGGAGGTGGGCCAGCTCTTT

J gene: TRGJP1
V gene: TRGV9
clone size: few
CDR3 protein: CALWEGRFKIF
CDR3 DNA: TGTGCCTTGTGGGAGGGGCGGTTCAAGATATTT

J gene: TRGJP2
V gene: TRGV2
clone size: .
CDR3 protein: CATWVIPPEGDWIKTF
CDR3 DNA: TGTGCCACCTGGGTAATTCCCCCCGAGGGTGATTGGATCAAGACGTTT

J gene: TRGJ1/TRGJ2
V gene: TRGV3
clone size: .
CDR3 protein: CATWDRGMDYKKLF
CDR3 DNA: TGTGCCACCTGGGACAGGGGTATGGATTATAAGAAACTCTTT

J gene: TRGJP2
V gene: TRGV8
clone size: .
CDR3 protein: CATWDHGDWIKTF
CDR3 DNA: TGTGCCACCTGGGATCACGGTGATTGGATCAAGACGTTT

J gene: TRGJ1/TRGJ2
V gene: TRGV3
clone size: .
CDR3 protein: CATWDSSDYKKLF
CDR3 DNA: TGTGCCACCTGGGACAGTTCTGATTATAAGAAGCTCTTT

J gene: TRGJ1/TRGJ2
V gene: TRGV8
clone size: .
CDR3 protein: CATWDNPAAGPNYYKKLF
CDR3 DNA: TGTGCCACCTGGGATAACCCCGCCGCGGGCCCGAATTATTATAAGAAACTCTTT

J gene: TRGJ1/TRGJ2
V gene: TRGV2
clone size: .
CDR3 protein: CATWDGSGEKKLF
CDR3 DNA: TGTGCCACCTGGGACGGGTCGGGAGAGAAGAAACTCTTT